The 27 T cell receptor beta chains below come from one sample, sequenced in a study of cytomegalovirus exposure and HLA in healthy donors. Vbeta (60) and Jbeta (13) primers were used in the PCR. The method was immunoSEQ multiplex PCR; TCRdb's version includes in-frame clones alone and lacks a portion of them. In the table there are more than 200,000 clones, 60% to 85% of which are singletons. The source material was PBMCs. These receptors all stem from a man between 35 and 55 years old in good health and CMV-seronegative.

J is TRBJ2-4 and V is TRBV29-1; D perhaps matches TRBD2 (5 bases). Germline V gives CDR1 SQVTM, CDR2 ANQGSEA. V gave up 7 bases and J gave up 0 bases, with 16 bases separating them. The CDR3 consists of 15 residues. CDR3 DNA sequence: TGCAGCGCTAAGGAGGCGGAACTAGCCAAAAACATTCAGTACTTC. Translation: CSAKEAELAKNIQYF.

This clone was recorded once. This rearrangement joins TRBV7-2 to TRBJ1-1, with D perhaps TRBD1 (5 bases). CDR1 and CDR2 (germline): SGHTA, FQGNSA. The CDR3 covers 14 residues. The V and J ends lost 4 bases and 6 bases respectively, with 15 bases between them. CDR3 sequence reads: CASSSLYQGAEAFF. The CDR3 DNA sequence: TGTGCCAGCAGCTCCCTCTACCAGGGCGCTGAAGCTTTCTTT.

The chain recombines TRBV28 with TRBJ2-7; weak D call: TRBD1 (6 bases). V dropped 6 bases and J dropped 0 bases, with 15 bases sitting between them. The germline gives CDR1 MDHEN, CDR2 SYDVKM. The CDR3 runs 15 residues. The CDR3 reads CASSRPTGASYEQYF. Here the CDR3 DNA reads TGTGCCAGCAGCCGCCCGACAGGTGCCTCCTACGAGCAGTACTTC.

This chain joins TRBV9 and TRBJ1-2, with D unresolved. The V end was cut by 4 bases, the J end by 1 base, with 14 bases between. Germline lookup yields CDR1 SGDLS and CDR2 YYNGEE. This CDR3 spans 15 amino acids. DNA for the CDR3: TGTGCCAGCAGCCCAACCCCGACACATAACTATGGCTACACCTTC. Its protein product is CASSPTPTHNYGYTF. Supplemented by reference TRBV9 and TRBJ1-2, the full variable domain reads DSGVTQTPKHLITATGQRVTLRCSPRSGDLSVYWYQQSLDQGLQFLIQYYNGEERAKGNILERFSAQQFPDLHSELNLSSLELGDSALYFCASSPTPTHNYGYTFGSGTRLTVV.

V gene TRBV7-3 combines with J gene TRBJ2-3, with TRBD2 as a possible D gene (6 bases). The CDR3 sequence is 13 residues long. CDR1 is SGHTA and CDR2 is FQGTGA in the germline V gene. Trimming cost V 3 bases and J 5 bases, with 9 bases left between them. CDR3 loop: CASSLQGGDTQYF. CDR3 coding DNA: TGTGCCAGCAGCTTGCAGGGAGGAGATACGCAGTATTTT.

As to this clone: A read error may account for a junction end that differs from germline. The rearrangement links TRBV9 to TRBJ2-1; 9 positions match TRBD2. The CDR3 sequence is 16 residues long. Germline V CDR1 and CDR2: SGDLS, YYNGEE. The CDR3 DNA sequence: TGTGCCAGCAGCCTCGGGGGCGGGAGGGCCTACGATGAGCAGTTCTTC. Amino acid sequence: CASSLGGGRAYDEQFF.

The chain uses TRBV18 and TRBJ2-5; a possible D gene is TRBD2 (6 bases). Germline CDR1 reads KGHSH; CDR2 reads LQKENI. With 2 bases removed from V and 2 bases from J, the gap between germline ends came to 15 bases. The CDR3 is 16 amino acids. In DNA, the CDR3 is TGTGCCAGCTCACCAATGGGAAGGAGGGGTCAAGAGACCCAGTACTTC. Translation: CASSPMGRRGQETQYF.

The J gene is TRBJ2-7, the V gene TRBV4-1; D remains ambiguous. From germline, CDR1 is MGHRA and CDR2 YSYEKL. V was trimmed by 0 bases and J by 0 bases, leaving 9 bases between them. The CDR3 is 15 amino acids. The CDR3, as DNA: TGCGCCAGCAGCCAAGACGGAGAGAGCTCCTACGAGCAGTACTTC. Translation gives CASSQDGESSYEQYF.

The V and J genes are TRBV4-2 and TRBJ2-7, with 7 bases lining up with TRBD1. This CDR3 spans 14 amino acids. V trimming: 2 bases; J trimming: 2 bases; junction bases outside the gene matches: 3. Germline V gene sequence: CDR1 LGHNA, CDR2 YNFKEQ. CDR3 coding DNA: TGTGCCAGCAGCCAAACCGACAGGGCCTACGAGCAGTACTTC. Residues: CASSQTDRAYEQYF.

To note about this clone: The junction departs from germline at one end; a sequencing error may be responsible. The V and J genes are TRBV7-9 and TRBJ1-5; tentative D call: TRBD1 (5 bases). The CDR3 extends over 13 amino acids. Germline values: CDR1 SEHNR, CDR2 FQNEAQ (reference sequence). The CDR3 sequence: CSSSSQDNQPQHF. In nucleotides, the CDR3 is TGTTCCAGCAGCTCACAGGACAATCAGCCCCAGCATTTT.

This chain joins TRBV7-9 and TRBJ2-1; 7 bases agree with TRBD1. Germline V lookup: CDR1 SEHNR, CDR2 FQNEAQ (reference sequence). J lost 4 bases, V lost 5 bases, and 5 bases had no gene match. The CDR3 is made up of 14 amino acids. The CDR3 here is CASSPRGQYNEQFF. The CDR3 DNA follows: TGTGCCAGCAGCCCAAGGGGACAGTACAATGAGCAGTTCTTC.

The chain links TRBV27 to TRBJ2-1, with 16 bases lining up with TRBD2. Germline V gene sequence: CDR1 MNHEY, CDR2 SMNVEV (reference sequence). The CDR3 has 18 amino acids. V was clipped by 5 bases and J by 6 bases; unmatched bases: 10. The CDR3, as DNA: TGTGCCAGCAGTCTGAACTCCGGGACTAGCGGGAGGGGCAATGAGCAGTTCTTC. Protein sequence: CASSLNSGTSGRGNEQFF.

This rearrangement joins TRBV5-6 to TRBJ2-1, with TRBD2 identical over 9 bases. CDR3 length: 16 amino acids. V lost 3 bases, J lost 9 bases, and 13 bases stayed unmatched. The germline gives CDR1 SGHDT, CDR2 YYEEEE. The CDR3 nucleotides read TGTGCCAGCAGCTACCACCTCGGGACTAGCTCTGGTGAGCAGTTCTTC. Its translation: CASSYHLGTSSGEQFF.

V usage is TRBV5-6 and J usage is TRBJ2-5; D unresolved. The V end lost 4 bases, the J end lost 0 bases, and 7 bases lay between the germline ends. The germline V gene has CDR1 SGHDT and CDR2 YYEEEE. The CDR3 is made up of 13 amino acids. Here the CDR3 DNA reads TGTGCCAGCAGCCCTAGGAACCAAGAGACCCAGTACTTC. Protein product: CASSPRNQETQYF.

V usage is TRBV7-9 and J usage is TRBJ2-3, with TRBD1 identical over 7 bases. J lost 6 bases, V lost 1 base, and 10 bases had no gene match. The V gene's germline CDR1 is SEHNR and CDR2 FQNEAQ (reference sequence). This CDR3 comprises 16 residues. CDR3 protein: CASSLEGGPSLDTQYF. The CDR3, as DNA: TGTGCCAGCAGCTTAGAAGGGGGCCCGTCACTCGATACGCAGTATTTT.

The gene calls are TRBV5-6 and TRBJ1-3; D is unclear. This CDR3 comprises 14 residues. Trimming took 2 bases from V and 0 from J, leaving 6 bases between them. CDR1 and CDR2 (germline): SGHDT, YYEEEE. CDR3 sequence (DNA): TGTGCCAGCAGCTTACAAGACTCTGGAAACACCATATATTTT. This gives the protein CASSLQDSGNTIYF.

This clone was observed a handful of times. The rearrangement joins TRBV5-4 to TRBJ2-3; D is unresolved. V shed 4 bases and J shed 0 bases, with 9 bases lying between them. CDR1 and CDR2 from the germline V gene are SGHNT and YYREEE (reference sequence). The CDR3 is 14 residues long. CDR3 region: CASSPLFSTDTQYF. The CDR3 DNA follows: TGTGCCAGCAGCCCCCTCTTCAGCACAGATACGCAGTATTTT.

This clone is a singleton in its sample. The V gene is TRBV19, the J gene TRBJ1-1, with D tentatively TRBD1 (6 bases). Trimming left V 2 bases short and J 4 bases short, with 8 bases between. Germline-derived CDR1 and CDR2 are LNHDA and SQIVND (reference sequence). The length of the CDR3 is 13 residues. The CDR3 nucleotides read TGTGCCAGTAGTATAACAGGGATCACTGAAGCTTTCTTT. Its translation is CASSITGITEAFF.

The CDR3 region has the DNA TGTGCCAGCAGCCAAGACAGGGAAGCTTTCTTT. Its protein product is CASSQDREAFF. The chain carries TRBV2 and TRBJ1-1; possibly TRBD1 for D (6 bases). The CDR3 runs 11 residues. Per the germline V gene, CDR1 is SNHLY and CDR2 is FYNNEI. V was shortened by 6 bases and J by 8 bases, with 10 bases between the two germline ends. The full variable domain, in which reference TRBV2 and TRBJ1-1 provide the parts outside the CDR3, is EPEVTQTPSHQVTQMGQEVILRCVPISNHLYFYWYRQILGQKVEFLVSFYNNEISEKSEIFDDQFSVERPDGSNFTLKIRSTKLEDSAMYFCASSQDREAFFGQGTRLTVV.

This chain links TRBV7-9 with TRBJ1-1, with 7 bases aligning to TRBD1. The germline V gene has CDR1 SEHNR and CDR2 FQNEAQ (reference sequence). The CDR3 is 17 amino acids. V lost 5 bases, J lost 0 bases, and 12 bases stayed unmatched. CDR3 sequence: CASSIQGRSNLNTEAFF. CDR3 bases: TGTGCCAGCAGCATACAGGGGCGTAGTAACTTGAACACTGAAGCTTTCTTT.

The rearrangement uses TRBV6-6 and TRBJ2-5, with 8 bases lining up with TRBD1. J gave up 11 bases and V 8 bases, and 13 bases lay outside the gene matches. The CDR3 contains 13 residues. Germline assignment: CDR1 MNHNY and CDR2 SVGAGI (reference sequence). The CDR3, as DNA: TGTGCCAGCCGTCGGACAGGGTGGTTTGAGCAGTACTTC. Its protein is CASRRTGWFEQYF.

The chain links TRBV7-8 to TRBJ1-1; D is possibly TRBD1 (5 bases). Germline CDR1 is SGHVS and CDR2 is FQNEAQ. The length of the CDR3 is 15 residues. Deletions cut 1 base from V and 11 bases from J, with 20 bases between. This CDR3 is CASSLVVLGSRVAFF. DNA for the CDR3: TGTGCCAGCAGCTTAGTAGTGCTCGGGAGCAGGGTGGCTTTCTTT. The full variable domain, in which reference TRBV7-8 and TRBJ1-1 provide the parts outside the CDR3, is GAGVSQSPRYKVAKRGQDVALRCDPISGHVSLFWYQQALGQGPEFLTYFQNEAQLDKSGLPSDRFFAERPEGSVSTLKIQRTQQEDSAVYLCASSLVVLGSRVAFFGQGTRLTVV.

This clone was seen a few times. The chain carries TRBV5-1 and TRBJ2-2; weak D call: TRBD1 (5 bases). Germline V gives CDR1 SGHRS, CDR2 YFSETQ. V was shortened by 0 bases and J by 2 bases, with 8 bases between the two germline ends. The CDR3 length is 15 residues. CDR3 residues: CASSLDRLNTGELFF. CDR3 bases: TGCGCCAGCAGCTTGGACAGGCTAAACACCGGGGAGCTGTTTTTT.

The V call is TRBV15, the J call TRBJ2-5; D is perhaps TRBD1 (5 bases). The germline V gene encodes CDR1 LNHNV and CDR2 YYDKDF (reference sequence). Trimming pared 2 bases from V and 1 base from J, leaving 11 bases between. This CDR3 has 15 amino acids. The CDR3 DNA reads as TGTGCCACCAGCAGAAATCCAGGGCCCCAAGAGACCCAGTACTTC. Translation gives CATSRNPGPQETQYF.

The chain combines TRBV6-1 with TRBJ1-2; perhaps TRBD1 as D (6 bases). V was trimmed by 3 bases and J by 13 bases, leaving 18 bases between them. The CDR3 totals 13 residues. CDR1 MNHNS and CDR2 SASEGT come from the germline V gene. CDR3 in DNA: TGTGCCAGCAGTGACTACTTACAGGGTAGGGGCACCTTC. Translating gives CASSDYLQGRGTF.

The genes are TRBV9 and TRBJ2-2, with D perhaps matching TRBD1 (5 bases). The V gene lost 4 bases and the J gene lost 1 base, with 14 bases spanning the gap. Germline V gene sequence: CDR1 SGDLS, CDR2 YYNGEE. CDR3 size: 16 residues. CDR3 amino acids: CASSSIPQVNTGELFF. CDR3 nucleotide sequence: TGTGCCAGCAGCTCAATCCCACAGGTGAACACCGGGGAGCTGTTTTTT.

With regard to this clone: At one end the junction does not follow the germline gene, possibly because of a read error. The chain employs TRBV2 and TRBJ1-2; possibly TRBD1 for D (5 bases). The CDR3 contains 12 residues. Germline lookup yields CDR1 SNHLY and CDR2 FYNNEI. The chain's CDR3 is CVSPGLYYGYTF. CDR3 DNA: TGTGTCAGCCCGGGACTATACTATGGCTACACCTTC.